This T cell receptor beta chain stems from a study of CD8 T cells in ankylosing spondylitis. Notes on the study in general: Matched synovial fluid from ankylosing spondylitis patients was reported to be enriched for disease-linked clones. Earlier reports found some motif variants in synovial fluid and blood in reactive arthritis. Ankylosing spondylitis blood appeared to carry a characteristic TCR beta motif of several highly homologous variants.

Germline V lookup: CDR1 SGHTA, CDR2 FQGNSA. V lost 5 bases, J lost 0 bases, and 7 bases stayed unmatched. The CDR3 has 16 residues. Making use of molecular barcodes, quantitative 5'-RACE generated TCR beta libraries. TCRdb reprocessed the 5' RACE reads with MiXCR, giving one entry per CDR3 protein. The sample carries about 220,000 distinct CDR3 sequences, around 7.9% recorded once. This clonotype showed up just a few times. Its antigen is unidentified. This chain joins TRBV7-2 and TRBJ2-3, with 8 bases aligning to TRBD2. Sequencing used blood, either unsorted or a sorted T cell fraction (not recorded which). The sequence derives from a male donor with ankylosing spondylitis. The CDR3 here is CASSLGTRTSTDTQYF. CDR3 coding DNA: TGTGCCAGCAGCCTCGGGACTAGGACTAGCACAGATACGCAGTATTTT.